The 21 T cell receptor beta chains reported below all come from one sample, sequenced in a study of blood T cell repertoires in COVID-19. Assay used: immunoSEQ multiplex PCR; TCRdb lists only in-frame clones, some missing. The sample carries roughly 320,000 clones, 89% recorded once. Material for sequencing was peripheral blood. These receptors all come from a woman aged 25-40 years with COVID-19, enrolled during active disease.

Regarding this clone: The identical CDR3 is also encoded by other nucleotide sequences in the sample. The chain combines TRBV18 with TRBJ2-5; tentative D call: TRBD2 (5 bases). Germline values: CDR1 KGHSH, CDR2 LQKENI. Trimming took 3 bases from V and 5 from J, leaving 10 bases between them. This CDR3 comprises 13 residues. CDR3 in DNA: TGTGCCAGCTCACCCCGAGGAGGTGAGACCCAGTACTTC. Translated, it gives CASSPRGGETQYF. The full variable domain, its missing parts supplied by reference TRBV18 and TRBJ2-5, is NAGVMQNPRHLVRRRGQEARLRCSPMKGHSHVYWYRQLPEEGLKFMVYLQKENIIDESGMPKERFSAEFPKEGPSILRIQQVVRGDSAAYFCASSPRGGETQYFGPGTRLLVL.

The chain links TRBV7-9 to TRBJ1-3; D unclear. The germline V gene has CDR1 SEHNR and CDR2 FQNEAQ (reference sequence). V was pared by 6 bases and J by 3 bases, with 9 bases between. The CDR3 loop spans 13 amino acids. The CDR3 nucleotides are TGTGCCAGCAGTCGGTCCGGTGGAAACACCATATATTTT. Its translation is CASSRSGGNTIYF.

The V and J genes are TRBV5-1 and TRBJ1-2; 9 nucleotides line up with TRBD1. Trimming at V came to 5 bases and at J to 5 bases, leaving 1 base not matched to a gene. CDR3 length equals 12 residues. The germline CDR1 and CDR2 sequences are SGHRS and YFSETQ. The CDR3 is CASRQGAYGYTF. The DNA for the CDR3 is TGCGCCAGCAGACAGGGGGCGTATGGCTACACCTTC.

V usage is TRBV30 and J usage is TRBJ1-1; no clear D. The germline V gene encodes CDR1 GTSNPN and CDR2 SVGIG (reference sequence). The CDR3 has 13 residues. Trimming shortened V by 6 bases and J by 0 bases, and 11 bases separated the two germline ends. The CDR3 protein is CACGRGMNTEAFF. Here the CDR3 DNA reads TGTGCCTGCGGAAGAGGGATGAACACTGAAGCTTTCTTT.

CDR3 residues: CASSPMVREANTEAFF. The CDR3 DNA reads TGTGCCAGCAGCCCCATGGTGAGGGAGGCGAACACTGAAGCTTTCTTT. The gene calls are TRBV7-8 and TRBJ1-1; D uncertain. Germline CDR1 is SGHVS and CDR2 is FQNEAQ. Trimming stripped 5 bases from V and 1 base from J, with 17 bases between. This CDR3 comprises 16 residues.

CDR3 in amino acids: CASSSRLEYNEQFF. CDR3 coding DNA: TGTGCCAGCAGCTCCAGACTAGAATACAATGAGCAGTTCTTC. The rearrangement joins TRBV5-4 to TRBJ2-1, with TRBD2 as a possible D gene (6 bases). Trimming stripped 3 bases from V and 4 bases from J, with 11 bases between. Germline loops: CDR1 SGHNT, CDR2 YYREEE (reference sequence). The CDR3 consists of 14 residues.

The chain couples TRBV6-5 to TRBJ1-2, with 7 bases fitting TRBD1. The CDR3 contains 12 residues. The ends lost 8 bases at V and 2 bases at J; junction bases unmatched: 2. Germline loops: CDR1 MNHEY, CDR2 SVGAGI. The CDR3 region is CASRGQNYGYTF. The CDR3 DNA reads as TGTGCCAGCCGGGGACAGAACTATGGCTACACCTTC.

The rearrangement joins TRBV6-6 to TRBJ1-2; 9 bases are a match to TRBD1. The CDR3 is 12 residues long. Germline loops: CDR1 MNHNY, CDR2 SVGAGI (reference sequence). V was clipped by 5 bases and J by 14 bases; unmatched bases: 9. The CDR3 region has the DNA TGTGCCAGCAGTCCTTCGGACAGGGGAAGGACCTTC. It encodes CASSPSDRGRTF.

V and J are TRBV24-1 and TRBJ2-3; 10 positions match TRBD2. The CDR3 is made up of 16 amino acids. Looked up from germline, CDR1 is KGHDR and CDR2 is SFDVKD. V lost 8 bases, J lost 3 bases, and 10 bases stayed unmatched. CDR3 residues: CATTRFRTSGTDTQYF. CDR3 bases: TGTGCCACCACCCGATTCAGGACTAGCGGAACAGATACGCAGTATTTT.

The rearrangement joins TRBV10-3 to TRBJ2-1; TRBD2 might be the D (6 bases). Trimming removed 8 bases at V and 0 bases at J, with 11 bases between. There are 14 residues in the CDR3. Germline V gives CDR1 ENHRY, CDR2 SYGVKD. CDR3 loop: CAIGRGDSYNEQFF. CDR3 sequence (DNA): TGTGCCATCGGGCGCGGGGACTCCTACAATGAGCAGTTCTTC.

The count of this clone is one. The rearrangement uses TRBV2 and TRBJ1-1; tentatively, D is TRBD1 (5 bases). V lost 4 bases and J lost 4, with 10 bases in between. Germline V gives CDR1 SNHLY, CDR2 FYNNEI. CDR3 length: 13 residues. The CDR3 loop is CASSGRGGTEAFF. The CDR3 DNA follows: TGTGCCAGCAGTGGTAGGGGAGGCACTGAAGCTTTCTTT.

V is TRBV6-5 and J is TRBJ1-3; TRBD1 is a possible D gene (6 bases). V dropped 0 bases and J dropped 4 bases, with 10 bases sitting between them. This CDR3 spans 15 amino acids. Germline V lookup: CDR1 MNHEY, CDR2 SVGAGI. CDR3 coding DNA: TGTGCCAGCAGTTACTCTCCAGGGGTAGGAAACACCATATATTTT. Its protein is CASSYSPGVGNTIYF.

J is TRBJ1-5 and V is TRBV5-1; a possible D gene is TRBD1 (5 bases). Trimming stripped 1 base from V and 6 bases from J, with 14 bases between. The CDR3 extends over 15 amino acids. Germline loops: CDR1 SGHRS, CDR2 YFSETQ. CDR3 DNA: TGCGCCAGCAGCTTGTCAGGGAATCCCGGTCAGCCCCAGCATTTT. Its translation is CASSLSGNPGQPQHF.

This chain connects TRBV19 to TRBJ2-2; 7 bases are shared with TRBD2. V shed 8 bases, J shed 10 bases, and the junction held 13 bases outside the gene matches. The CDR3 spans 14 residues. Germline V CDR1 and CDR2: LNHDA, SQIVND (reference sequence). The CDR3 loop is CASRDDLGGEELFF. The CDR3 bases are TGTGCCAGTCGGGATGACCTGGGAGGGGAGGAGCTGTTTTTT.

V is TRBV2 and J is TRBJ2-4; D is possibly TRBD2 (5 bases). Trimming stripped 2 bases from V and 7 bases from J, with 18 bases between. This CDR3 spans 16 amino acids. CDR1 and CDR2 from the germline V gene are SNHLY and FYNNEI. DNA of the CDR3: TGTGCCAGCAGTGAATTTAGAGGGATTGAACGGAACATTCAGTACTTC. This gives the protein CASSEFRGIERNIQYF.

This sequence joins TRBV3-1 (or the pseudogene TRBV3-2) and TRBJ1-2, with 10 bases aligning to TRBD1. Unmatched junction bases numbered 9, after V lost 3 bases and J lost 5 bases. The CDR3 consists of 16 residues. The germline V gene has CDR1 LGHDT and CDR2 YNNKEL (reference sequence). The CDR3 loop is CASSQRTGGRRYGYTF. Written as DNA, the CDR3 is TGTGCCAGCAGCCAGCGGACAGGGGGTAGGAGGTATGGCTACACCTTC.

This chain joins TRBV10-3 and TRBJ2-7, with D unresolved. From germline, CDR1 is ENHRY and CDR2 SYGVKD. The CDR3 contains 15 residues. Trimming stripped 3 bases from V and 6 bases from J, with 18 bases between. This CDR3 reads CAISEEVRGLSEQYV. The CDR3 DNA reads TGTGCCATCAGTGAAGAGGTCAGAGGATTGTCCGAGCAGTACGTC.

The J gene is TRBJ1-4, the V gene TRBV5-4, with TRBD1 matching 7 bases. The CDR3 runs to 14 residues. Germline CDR1 reads SGHNT; CDR2 reads YYREEE (reference sequence). With V trimmed by 4 bases and J by 5 bases, 5 bases remained unmatched. The DNA for the CDR3 is TGTGCCAGCAGCCGGGGGACAGACAATGAAAAACTGTTTTTT. Translated, it gives CASSRGTDNEKLFF.

This rearrangement joins TRBV19 to TRBJ1-4; possible D gene TRBD1, 6 bases. The CDR3 sequence is 15 residues long. V was shortened by 6 bases and J by 7 bases, with 18 bases between the two germline ends. Per germline, CDR1 LNHDA and CDR2 SQIVND (reference sequence). CDR3 loop: CASSATWGGREKLFF. The CDR3 DNA reads TGTGCCAGTAGCGCTACGTGGGGGGGCCGTGAAAAACTGTTTTTT.

The chain recombines TRBV21-1 with TRBJ1-1; TRBD1 is taken as the D call from the table, unchecked against the DNA. TRBV21-1 is a listed pseudogene. The CDR3 runs to 15 residues. CDR3: CASSSRTGPNTEAFF. The CDR3 nucleotides are TGTGCCAGCAGCTCTCGGACAGGGCCGAACACTGAAGCTTTCTTT.

The chain has TRBV5-1 and TRBJ2-5, with TRBD2 matching over 12 bases. The CDR3 is 15 residues long. The germline V gene has CDR1 SGHRS and CDR2 YFSETQ. Unmatched junction bases numbered 5, after V lost 4 bases and J lost 4 bases. In nucleotides, the CDR3 is TGCGCCAGCAGCCTCAAGACTAGCGGGGGAGAGACCCAGTACTTC. Encoded protein: CASSLKTSGGETQYF.